A selection of T cell receptor beta chains follows, all from one sample in a study of graft-versus-host responses after intestinal transplantation. TCRdb's copy holds only in-frame clones and misses some; the assay was immunoSEQ multiplex PCR. In the table there are tens of thousands of clones, less than 95% of which are singletons. The material was PBMCs, obtained 300 to 320 days after intestinal transplant. These receptors came from a human patient who received an intestinal transplant, so some T cells may come from the graft donor. CDR3s include the opening cysteine and the closing phenylalanine or tryptophan. The order of the fields is V gene, D gene, J gene, clone size, CDR3 DNA, CDR3 protein. D genes are given only for firm matches. Rows may omit the clone size; those that give it use once, few, many or a size class.

TRBV5-1	TRBD2	TRBJ2-3	.	TGCGCCAGCAGCTTGGCCAGGCAGCGGGGGGGCACAGATACGCAGTATTTT	CASSLARQRGGTDTQYF
TRBV6-1	TRBD2	TRBJ2-4	.	TGTGCCAGCAGTGAAGGCGGACTAGCAGAGGAAAACATTCAGTACTTC	CASSEGGLAEENIQYF
TRBV6-6	.	TRBJ2-1	.	TGTGCCAGCAGTTCTCCGGGACTTCCCCTCAATGAGCAGTTCTTC	CASSSPGLPLNEQFF
TRBV7-2	TRBD1	TRBJ2-2	once	TGTGCCAGCAGCTTCGACAGGGGGCGGTTCGGGGAGCTGTTTTTT	CASSFDRGRFGELFF
TRBV5-1	TRBD2	TRBJ2-1	once	TGCGCCAGCAGATCCAGCGGGAGTAAGAATGAGCAGTTCTTC	CASRSSGSKNEQFF
TRBV5-6	TRBD2	TRBJ2-3	.	TGTGCCAGCAGCTCCCCAGTAGGGACTAGCGGGAGGAGAGATACGCAGTATTTT	CASSSPVGTSGRRDTQYF
TRBV10-2	.	TRBJ2-4	once	TGCGCCAGCAGTGAGTCTGGGGGGACTGGAGACATTCAGTACTTC	CASSESGGTGDIQYF
TRBV7-2	.	TRBJ1-1	.	TGTGCCAGCAGCTTAAGGTTGGGTGGGGTCACTGAAGCTTTCTTT	CASSLRLGGVTEAFF
TRBV20-1	.	TRBJ2-1	.	TGCAGTGCTAGGGACTCACGGGAGCAGTTCTTC	CSARDSREQFF
TRBV29-1	TRBD2	TRBJ2-3	.	TGCAGCGTTAAAATAGCGGGACGGGGGAATACGCAGTATTTT	CSVKIAGRGNTQYF
TRBV5-1	.	TRBJ2-5	.	TGCGCCAGCAGCGCGGAGCACGGCACCGAGACCCAGTACTTC	CASSAEHGTETQYF
TRBV28	.	TRBJ2-7	few	TGTGCCAGCAGTTTGGCAATAGTAAGAGGGAGGCAGTACTTC	CASSLAIVRGRQYF
TRBV9	TRBD2	TRBJ2-5	.	TGTGCCAGCAGCGTACGGGGACTAGCGGGAGGGGTGGAGACCCAGTACTTC	CASSVRGLAGGVETQYF
TRBV5-1	.	TRBJ1-5	.	TGCGCCAGCAGCTTGGCCCAAGACAATCAGCCCCAGCATTTT	CASSLAQDNQPQHF
TRBV2	.	TRBJ2-3	.	TGTGCCAGCAGCGATACAGCGCTAGGGAGAGTAAGGGCAGATACGCAGTATTTT	CASSDTALGRVRADTQYF
TRBV30	TRBD1	TRBJ2-6	once	TGTGCCTGGAGTGTACGAGGGACAGTCTCTGGGGCCAACGTCCTGACTTTC	CAWSVRGTVSGANVLTF
TRBV5-4	TRBD1	TRBJ2-2	.	TGTGCCAGCAGCTTGGCCTTGGGACAGGGGATTGCGGGGGAGCTGTTTTTT	CASSLALGQGIAGELFF
TRBV6-4	.	TRBJ1-5	.	TGTGCCAGCTCACCGGGACTGAATCAGCCCCAGCATTTT	CASSPGLNQPQHF
TRBV7-3	.	TRBJ1-1	.	TGTGCCAGCAGCTTAGGCGGCATGAACACTGAAGCTTTCTTT	CASSLGGMNTEAFF
TRBV7-3	TRBD2	TRBJ2-1	.	TGTGCCAGCAGCTTACTAGCGGGAGATAATGAGCAGTTCTTC	CASSLLAGDNEQFF
TRBV2	TRBD2	TRBJ2-1	.	TGTGCCAGCAGGTCGCGGGGGAATGAGCAGTTCTTC	CASRSRGNEQFF
TRBV5-1	TRBD2	TRBJ2-7	.	TGCGCCAGCAGCCTGGGACTAGCGGGACCGAGCTCCTACGAGCAGTACTTC	CASSLGLAGPSSYEQYF
TRBV5-4	.	TRBJ2-6	.	TGTGCCAGCAGCCCGCAGGGCTCTGGGGCCAACGTCCTGACTTTC	CASSPQGSGANVLTF
TRBV7-9	.	TRBJ2-4	.	TGTGCCAGCAGCTTAGGCCGGAGACCTAATTACAAAAACATTCAGTACTTC	CASSLGRRPNYKNIQYF
TRBV30	.	TRBJ1-4	.	TGTGCCTGGAGTGTAGGGGGATTATATGAAAAACTGTTTTTT	CAWSVGGLYEKLFF
TRBV12-5	.	TRBJ1-1	once	TGTGCTAGTGGTTTGGTACAAGAAGGACGGGGCACTGAAGCTTTCTTT	CASGLVQEGRGTEAFF
TRBV6-1	.	TRBJ1-3	.	TGTGCCAGCAGCCCCAGTGCAAACTCTGGAAACACCATATATTTT	CASSPSANSGNTIYF
TRBV28	.	TRBJ1-3	.	TGTGCCAGCAGCTCATCCGGGGTTTACAGCGACCTTGGAAACACCATATATTTT	CASSSSGVYSDLGNTIYF
TRBV2	.	TRBJ1-5	.	TGTGCCAGCAGTCTCCGGGACAACCTCTATAGCAATCAGCCCCAGCATTTT	CASSLRDNLYSNQPQHF
TRBV7-8	.	TRBJ1-3	.	TGTGCCAGCAGCTTAGGGGCTGCAGGAAACACCATATATTTT	CASSLGAAGNTIYF